Below, 2 T cell receptor beta chains from the same sample are listed, as sequenced in a study of cytomegalovirus exposure and HLA in healthy donors. Primers included in the PCR were 60 Vbeta and 13 Jbeta primers. The repertoire was sequenced with immunoSEQ multiplex PCR; TCRdb's copy has only in-frame clones and lacks some. The sample includes over 110,000 clones, about four fifths of them seen just once. Sequencing used PBMCs. The receptors stem from a male donor in good health and CMV-seropositive.

The chain is built from TRBV7-3 and TRBJ2-3, with 14 bases lining up with TRBD2. The CDR3 length is 17 residues. With 5 bases clipped from V and 3 bases from J, the junction kept 7 bases outside the gene matches. The V gene's germline CDR1 is SGHTA and CDR2 FQGTGA. CDR3 sequence reads: CASSAGLAGESTDTQYF. Written as DNA, the CDR3 is TGTGCCAGCAGCGCGGGACTAGCGGGGGAGTCAACAGATACGCAGTATTTT.

This clone was counted a few times. J is TRBJ2-7 and V is TRBV7-9; no clear D gene. The CDR3 is 15 residues long. Germline CDR1 SEHNR, CDR2 FQNEAQ (reference sequence). Trimming took off 5 bases at V and 6 bases at J, with 20 bases between the two ends. CDR3: CASSQDHSRSFEQYF. In DNA, the CDR3 is TGTGCCAGCAGCCAAGATCACAGTCGTTCATTCGAGCAGTACTTC.